These 2 T cell receptor beta chains were all obtained from the same sample, sequenced in a study of blood T cell repertoires in COVID-19. Generated by immunoSEQ multiplex PCR, the TCRdb table keeps only in-frame clones and is missing some. The sample carries roughly 230,000 clones, roughly four fifths recorded once. Input material: PBMCs or T cells enriched from blood (not recorded which). The source is a woman between 55 and 75 years old who had recovered from COVID-19.

The chain combines TRBV7-2 with TRBJ1-2; D is undetermined. The length of the CDR3 is 16 residues. The V gene lost 1 base and the J gene lost 0 bases, with 12 bases spanning the gap. Germline lookup yields CDR1 SGHTA and CDR2 FQGNSA. The CDR3 coding sequence is TGTGCCAGCAGCTTAGTGGTAGAGGCGACTAACTATGGCTACACCTTC. Translation: CASSLVVEATNYGYTF.

This clone came up a few times. The chain carries TRBV29-1 and TRBJ2-7; D might be TRBD1 (6 bases). The CDR3 extends over 12 amino acids. Germline V gene sequence: CDR1 SQVTM, CDR2 ANQGSEA. V was shortened by 6 bases and J by 0 bases, with 9 bases between the two germline ends. The CDR3 DNA follows: TGCAGCGTGAGGGGGAGCTCCTACGAGCAGTACTTC. Its translation: CSVRGSSYEQYF.